This TCR beta chain was identified during a study of blood T cell repertoires in COVID-19 (TCRdb year 2020). Concerning the study at large: The collaborator samples originated in the United States, Italy and Spain and spanned the acute and convalescent phases of COVID-19. Sample metadata almost always included a de-identified subject ID, COVID-19 status, age in years and sex. Samples were obtained from the ongoing ImmuneRACE study (first 160 participants) and from approximately 1,200 subjects provided by 6 global collaborators. Where available, HLA class I and class II types were taken from metadata supplied by the sample provider and were not determined by assay-based typing. The prospective study material was composed of cDNA or gDNA derived from T cells, B-cell-depleted T cells, or PBMCs. The dataset comprised deeply sampled blood TCRbeta repertoires from subjects exposed to, actively infected with, or recovered from COVID-19. The repertoires were released in a freely available public database meant as a resource for research on the immune response to SARS-CoV-2. Study-level results and caveats: The quantity of clinical and demographic metadata differed by source and by participant and was supplied without curation.

This clone was recorded only once. It lacks a known antigen. The input lacks base qualities; no much larger clone sits a single base away. Another Seattle source contributed samples from volunteer blood donors who had recovered from COVID-19. Whole blood was collected in K2EDTA tubes by collaborating institutions according to the institutions' own protocols. For TCRbeta analysis, collaborator samples were shipped as frozen whole blood, as isolated PBMCs, or as DNA extracted from either sample type. Inclusive of the bounding cysteine and phenylalanine, the CDR3 is 16 residues long. Only the CDR3 part of the read is kept: 48 bases, read in frame from the first base. Trimming takes 0 bases off V and 5 bases off J; junction bases not matched to a gene: 9. CDR1 and CDR2 are read off the germline V gene as MNHNS and SASEGT. The immunoSEQ Assay, a bias-controlled multiplex PCR, was used to amplify TCRbeta CDR3 regions from genomic DNA. Under the source paper's analysis protocol: The number of nucleated cells in each sample was estimated from the amplification of reference gene primers within the assay. Sequence reads were collapsed and filtered to measure the absolute abundance of every unique TCRbeta CDR3 rearrangement. For each sample, productive Simpson clonality was calculated as the square root of Simpson's diversity index across productive rearrangements. The immuneACCESS repertoire file appears here via TCRdb, limited to in-frame rearrangements. These files lack a portion of the clones; in checked studies, under half of the deficit traces to unresolved V genes, and the cause of the others is not known. V, J and clone size reflect that table, while D and trimming were determined from the DNA. This sample has under 300,000 clones in its table, and roughly 84% of those were observed once. The ten largest clonotypes hold approximately 1.4% of the sample.

This sequence uses TRBV6-1 and TRBJ1-2; 7 central bases correspond to TRBD1. This TCR was sampled from a woman between 35 and 50 years old who had recovered from COVID-19. Sequencing was performed on peripheral blood. The CDR3 corresponds to CASSEALRGTAYGYTF. The sequence in DNA is TGTGCCAGCAGTGAAGCGCTTCGGGGGACAGCGTATGGCTACACCTTC.